This is a list of T cell receptor beta chains from one sample in a study of neoadjuvant anti-PD-1 for oral cavity cancer. The method was immunoSEQ multiplex PCR; TCRdb's version includes in-frame clones alone and lacks a portion of them. The table records 60,000 to 75,000 clones, 65% to 80% of them present only once. The specimen was PBMCs, collected before nivolumab (anti-PD-1) treatment. These receptors were obtained from a person aged 35-79 years with oral cavity squamous cell carcinoma. Each CDR3 is given without its conserved first and last residue.

CDR3 length | J gene | V gene | CDR3 protein
15 | TRBJ2-6 | TRBV30 | AWRPGSGTSGANVLT
11 | TRBJ1-1 | TRBV10-1 | ASSGDRGTEAF
15 | TRBJ2-3 | TRBV9 | ASSARDSLYSTDTQY
13 | TRBJ1-2 | TRBV9 | ASSVSRGFVYGYT
12 | TRBJ2-3 | TRBV7-3 | ASSLRAATDTQY
14 | TRBJ2-1 | TRBV11-2 | ASSYKLAGGYNEQF
13 | TRBJ2-5 | TRBV6-6 | ASSDTGAPGETQY
10 | TRBJ1-5 | TRBV7-2 | ASSHHHGPQH
12 | TRBJ2-7 | TRBV29-1 | SVGGAPPTYEQY
12 | TRBJ1-2 | TRBV6-1 | ASSEVLENYGYT
12 | TRBJ1-1 | TRBV2 | ASSSPGVPAEAF
11 | TRBJ2-5 | TRBV9 | ASSIDRKETQY
11 | TRBJ1-4 | TRBV29-1 | SVEGDSNEKLF
14 | TRBJ1-1 | TRBV5-1 | ASSYYRDRGWTEAF
14 | TRBJ2-2 | TRBV5-1 | ASSWTSGGYTGELF
11 | TRBJ1-1 | TRBV29-1 | SVAGGGSTEAF
15 | TRBJ2-1 | TRBV6-1 | ASSESGGGAQSNEQF
13 | TRBJ1-4 | TRBV5-4 | ASSLQGFANEKLF
13 | TRBJ1-1 | TRBV29-1 | SVEGLSGLNTEAF
12 | TRBJ1-2 | TRBV6-5 | ASSEGGAAYGYT
11 | TRBJ2-4 | TRBV27 | ASSLDRGYIQY
11 | TRBJ1-1 | TRBV27 | ASSRMGVPEAF
12 | TRBJ2-7 | TRBV13 | ASSRSRGGYEQY
14 | TRBJ2-5 | TRBV7-2 | ASSLATSGGQETQY
14 | TRBJ2-3 | TRBV7-6 | ASSRQAPPSTDTQY
14 | TRBJ1-6 | TRBV27 | ASSFATGGYNSPLH
13 | TRBJ2-7 | TRBV28 | ASSSQGAGAYEQY
14 | TRBJ1-6 | TRBV30 | AWTTKSGGGNSPLH
13 | TRBJ2-5 | TRBV29-1 | SVGWRGGAARGQY
15 | TRBJ1-6 | TRBV11-2 | ASSLGRSLAYNSPLH
10 | TRBJ2-5 | TRBV29-1 | SVEDTVETQY
15 | TRBJ1-6 | TRBV4-2 | ASSHLLQGASDSPLH
12 | TRBJ2-1 | TRBV9 | ASSVGTSQNEQF
11 | TRBJ1-6 | TRBV10-2 | ASSTGEKSPLH
13 | TRBJ1-1 | TRBV5-1 | ASSLNQEVNTEAF
14 | TRBJ2-2 | TRBV5-4 | ASSRPTGQGTGELF
14 | TRBJ1-6 | TRBV5-5 | ASSSDQRSYNSPLH
14 | TRBJ2-5 | TRBV2 | ASRRTDLAGIETQY
12 | TRBJ1-2 | TRBV5-5 | ASSRAGANYGYT
12 | TRBJ1-1 | TRBV10-2 | ASSESSGSTEAF
14 | TRBJ2-7 | TRBV6-1 | ASSESASLYPYEQY
13 | TRBJ2-3 | TRBV10-1 | ASSGGASGGNTQY
11 | TRBJ2-5 | TRBV4-2 | ASSQDRKETQY
14 | TRBJ2-1 | TRBV27 | ASSFASGGSRNEQF
16 | TRBJ2-1 | TRBV5-6 | ASSWGETRRAYYNEQF
11 | TRBJ1-6 | TRBV30 | AWSVQANSPLH
13 | TRBJ1-2 | TRBV27 | ASSSRQGVLRGYT
13 | TRBJ1-1 | TRBV30 | AWRSGGTLNTEAF
12 | TRBJ2-7 | TRBV28 | ASSVDRVISEQY
9 | TRBJ2-2 | TRBV30 | AWSTRTPLF
16 | TRBJ2-3 | TRBV9 | ASSSRALGGGGTDTQY
14 | TRBJ2-1 | TRBV5-6 | ASSSRDRGYFNEQF
12 | TRBJ1-2 | TRBV18 | ASSPSDRASGYT
9 | TRBJ1-1 | TRBV10-3 | ASRGTVEAF
9 | TRBJ2-1 | TRBV19 | ASSIFKEQF
14 | TRBJ1-5 | TRBV4-2 | ASSQTDRDSNQPQH
13 | TRBJ2-5 | TRBV19 | ASSNGKTVQETQY